This entry lists 9 T cell receptor beta chains sequenced from one sample in a study of T cell therapy after organ transplantation. No antigens are known for them. Profiled with immunoSEQ multiplex PCR; TCRdb holds only in-frame clones, not every one. The repertoire holds about 19,000 clones, with 65% to 85% as singletons. The time point is: 4-8 weeks after completion of therapy. Sequencing used CD8+ T cells from blood, obtained after autologous CMV-specific T cell therapy. All receptors derive from a human patient who had received a solid organ transplant and had CMV disease. Some of these T cells may belong to the graft donor.

DNA of the CDR3: TGCGCCAGCAGCCAAGATGGTTTAAGGTCGAGGGGAAGCAATCAGCCCCAGCATTTT. It codes for CASSQDGLRSRGSNQPQHF. The V and J genes are TRBV4-1 and TRBJ1-5; D perhaps matches TRBD1 (5 bases). V was shortened by 0 bases and J by 1 base, with 19 bases between the two germline ends. CDR1 is MGHRA and CDR2 is YSYEKL in the germline V gene. This CDR3 region has 19 residues.

The chain recombines TRBV10-3 with TRBJ2-1; TRBD2 agrees at 13 bases. V was clipped by 6 bases and J by 6 bases; unmatched bases: 2. The germline gives CDR1 ENHRY, CDR2 SYGVKD. CDR3 size: 14 residues. The CDR3 region is CAIRGLAGPNEQFF. CDR3 bases: TGTGCCATCAGGGGACTAGCGGGACCCAATGAGCAGTTCTTC.

The chain combines TRBV19 with TRBJ2-7; no clear D. V lost 7 bases, J lost 3 bases, and 13 bases lay in between. CDR3 size: 13 residues. Germline assignment: CDR1 LNHDA and CDR2 SQIVND (reference sequence). Here the CDR3 reads CASTREPGYEQYF. CDR3 coding DNA: TGTGCCAGTACTCGAGAACCGGGCTACGAGCAGTACTTC.

The V gene is TRBV5-4, the J gene TRBJ2-7, with 10 positions matching TRBD1. The CDR3 covers 15 residues. Per the germline V gene, CDR1 is SGHNT and CDR2 is YYREEE (reference sequence). The junction had 5 bases not matched to a gene; V was cut back by 1 base and J by 4 bases. CDR3 amino acids: CASSLRTGGAYEQYF. In DNA, the CDR3 is TGTGCCAGCAGCTTGAGGACAGGGGGTGCTTACGAGCAGTACTTC.

This clone was observed once. The rearrangement uses TRBV27 and TRBJ2-2, with D maybe TRBD2 (6 bases). Trimming left V 5 bases short and J 1 base short, with 11 bases between. In germline, CDR1 is MNHEY, CDR2 SMNVEV (reference sequence). CDR3 length equals 15 residues. CDR3 amino acids: CASSRLARNTGELFF. The DNA for the CDR3 is TGTGCCAGCAGTAGGCTAGCGAGGAACACCGGGGAGCTGTTTTTT.

In this sample, this clone turned up a few times. The V call is TRBV7-6, the J call TRBJ2-7; no clear D gene. CDR3 length: 13 amino acids. Germline values: CDR1 SGHVS, CDR2 FNYEAQ. Trimming cost V 8 bases and J 0 bases, with 11 bases left between them. The CDR3: CASASESSYEQYF. The CDR3 nucleotides read TGTGCCAGCGCCTCAGAGAGCTCCTACGAGCAGTACTTC.

This clone was seen a single time. The chain couples TRBV4-1 to TRBJ2-5; D is perhaps TRBD2 (6 bases). Germline CDR1 reads MGHRA; CDR2 reads YSYEKL. The CDR3 covers 16 residues. The ends were cut back, 4 bases at V and 1 base at J, with 16 bases in the middle. CDR3 DNA: TGCGCCAGCAGCCTGGGGACGGGGACTTTCCAAGAGACCCAGTACTTC. Translating gives CASSLGTGTFQETQYF.

The rearrangement uses TRBV2 and TRBJ2-1; TRBD2 might be the D (5 bases). Trimming stripped 11 bases from V and 0 bases from J, with 11 bases between. This CDR3 contains 13 residues. In germline, CDR1 is SNHLY, CDR2 FYNNEI. In DNA form, the CDR3 reads TGTGCCCCCGAGGGATTCTCCTACAATGAGCAGTTCTTC. Translation gives CAPEGFSYNEQFF.

DNA for the CDR3: TGTGCCAGCAGCGTAGCGGGTCGGACAACTAATGAAAAACTGTTTTTT. This sequence encodes CASSVAGRTTNEKLFF. This sequence joins TRBV9 and TRBJ1-4, with D unresolved. The germline V and J ends were trimmed by 0 bases and 0 bases, with 9 bases remaining between them. The CDR3 extends over 16 amino acids. CDR1 and CDR2 (germline): SGDLS, YYNGEE.